These T cell receptor beta chains were read from a single sample in a study of T cell changes during pregnancy in multiple sclerosis. Sequenced by immunoSEQ multiplex PCR; TCRdb stores in-frame clones only, minus some. This sample has around 50,000 clones; around 90% occur once, and the top ten carry 0.55% to 0.65%. Specimen: CD4+ T cells from peripheral blood mononuclear cells, collected after pregnancy. Every receptor here comes from a female donor in good health, enrolled as a control in a pregnancy study. Each CDR3 is given with its conserved first and last residue. D genes are given only for firm matches. The size entry is marked missing in some rows and otherwise reads once, few, many or a size class.

v_gene: TRBV18
abundance: .
j_gene: TRBJ2-1
d_gene: .
CDR3aa: CASSPFHVEGNEQFF
CDR3nt: TGTGCCAGCTCACCATTCCACGTTGAGGGCAATGAGCAGTTCTTC

v_gene: TRBV19
abundance: .
j_gene: TRBJ1-1
d_gene: TRBD1
CDR3aa: CATRRPDRVNTEAFF
CDR3nt: TGTGCCACGAGAAGACCAGACAGGGTGAACACTGAAGCTTTCTTT

v_gene: TRBV5-8
abundance: .
j_gene: TRBJ2-2
d_gene: TRBD1
CDR3aa: CASSFGQGARQTGELFF
CDR3nt: TGTGCCAGCAGCTTCGGACAGGGGGCTCGACAGACCGGGGAGCTGTTTTTT

v_gene: TRBV28
abundance: .
j_gene: TRBJ1-2
d_gene: .
CDR3aa: CASSYRSPGYTF
CDR3nt: TGTGCCAGCAGTTACAGATCCCCTGGCTACACCTTC

v_gene: TRBV12-5
abundance: .
j_gene: TRBJ1-1
d_gene: .
CDR3aa: CASGLVQGTSEAFF
CDR3nt: TGTGCTAGTGGTTTGGTCCAGGGGACAAGTGAAGCTTTCTTT

v_gene: TRBV5-1
abundance: .
j_gene: TRBJ2-7
d_gene: TRBD2
CDR3aa: CASGPTSGSHYEQYF
CDR3nt: TGCGCCAGCGGACCCACTAGCGGGAGTCATTACGAGCAGTACTTC

v_gene: TRBV28
abundance: .
j_gene: TRBJ1-1
d_gene: TRBD1
CDR3aa: CASSPRYRGRNTEAFF
CDR3nt: TGTGCCAGCAGTCCTCGGTACAGGGGGAGGAACACTGAAGCTTTCTTT

v_gene: TRBV2
abundance: .
j_gene: TRBJ2-3
d_gene: TRBD2
CDR3aa: CASSEGASGGAADTQYF
CDR3nt: TGTGCCAGCAGTGAAGGAGCGAGCGGGGGGGCCGCAGATACGCAGTATTTT

v_gene: TRBV7-8
abundance: .
j_gene: TRBJ2-3
d_gene: TRBD1
CDR3aa: CASSFPPGQGASDTQYF
CDR3nt: TGTGCCAGCAGCTTCCCACCGGGACAGGGGGCGTCGGATACGCAGTATTTT

v_gene: TRBV18
abundance: .
j_gene: TRBJ1-1
d_gene: TRBD1
CDR3aa: CASSPPHGQDLNTEAFF
CDR3nt: TGTGCCAGCTCACCACCGCATGGACAGGACCTGAACACTGAAGCTTTCTTT

v_gene: TRBV9
abundance: once
j_gene: TRBJ1-2
d_gene: TRBD1
CDR3aa: CASSVRDSGYTF
CDR3nt: TGTGCCAGCAGCGTCCGGGACAGCGGCTACACCTTC

v_gene: TRBV5-1
abundance: .
j_gene: TRBJ2-7
d_gene: .
CDR3aa: CASSLVGLEQYF
CDR3nt: TGCGCCAGCAGCTTGGTGGGACTTGAGCAGTACTTC

v_gene: TRBV5-1
abundance: once
j_gene: TRBJ2-7
d_gene: .
CDR3aa: CASSLTSYEQYF
CDR3nt: TGCGCCAGCAGCTTGACAAGTTACGAGCAGTACTTC

v_gene: TRBV10-3
abundance: .
j_gene: TRBJ1-2
d_gene: .
CDR3aa: CAVGDTGLLDGYTF
CDR3nt: TGTGCCGTCGGTGATACAGGGCTCCTTGATGGCTACACCTTC

v_gene: TRBV7-9
abundance: .
j_gene: TRBJ1-1
d_gene: .
CDR3aa: CASRGRTGKGNTEAFF
CDR3nt: TGTGCCAGCAGGGGTAGAACAGGCAAAGGGAACACTGAAGCTTTCTTT

v_gene: TRBV5-1
abundance: .
j_gene: TRBJ2-3
d_gene: .
CDR3aa: CASSWTIPSTDTQYF
CDR3nt: TGCGCCAGCAGCTGGACTATTCCTAGCACAGATACGCAGTATTTT

v_gene: TRBV7-3
abundance: .
j_gene: TRBJ2-7
d_gene: .
CDR3aa: CASSLTREYEQYF
CDR3nt: TGTGCCAGCAGCTTGACACGGGAGTACGAGCAGTACTTC

v_gene: TRBV5-1
abundance: .
j_gene: TRBJ2-7
d_gene: TRBD1
CDR3aa: CASSLTGGSGDEQYF
CDR3nt: TGCGCCAGCAGCTTGACAGGGGGTTCAGGGGACGAGCAGTACTTC

v_gene: TRBV28
abundance: .
j_gene: TRBJ2-1
d_gene: .
CDR3aa: CASSWHGLGGYNEQFF
CDR3nt: TGTGCCAGCTCCTGGCACGGACTAGGGGGGTACAATGAGCAGTTCTTC

v_gene: TRBV7-2
abundance: few
j_gene: TRBJ1-2
d_gene: .
CDR3aa: CASSSDAATSGYTF
CDR3nt: TGTGCCAGCAGCTCCGACGCGGCTACGTCCGGCTACACCTTC

v_gene: TRBV25-1
abundance: few
j_gene: TRBJ1-3
d_gene: .
CDR3aa: CASSEERSGNTIYF
CDR3nt: TGTGCCAGCAGTGAAGAGAGATCTGGAAACACCATATATTTT

v_gene: TRBV4-1
abundance: .
j_gene: TRBJ1-2
d_gene: .
CDR3aa: CASNLKFAGPRRLNGYTF
CDR3nt: TGCGCCAGCAACCTAAAATTCGCGGGACCTCGAAGACTAAATGGCTACACCTTC

v_gene: TRBV28
abundance: .
j_gene: TRBJ2-7
d_gene: .
CDR3aa: CASSLVNRDIYNYEQYF
CDR3nt: TGTGCCAGCAGTTTAGTCAACCGGGACATATACAATTACGAGCAGTACTTC

v_gene: TRBV6-1
abundance: .
j_gene: TRBJ1-1
d_gene: .
CDR3aa: CASSGRQSLLVNTEAFF
CDR3nt: TGTGCCAGCAGTGGAAGACAGTCCCTCCTAGTGAACACTGAAGCTTTCTTT

v_gene: TRBV11-3
abundance: .
j_gene: TRBJ1-1
d_gene: TRBD1
CDR3aa: CASSSRQGGTEAFF
CDR3nt: TGTGCCAGCAGCTCCCGACAGGGTGGCACTGAAGCTTTCTTT

v_gene: TRBV5-4
abundance: .
j_gene: TRBJ1-3
d_gene: TRBD1
CDR3aa: CASSLEGALAGNTIYF
CDR3nt: TGTGCCAGCAGCTTGGAGGGGGCTCTAGCTGGAAACACCATATATTTT

v_gene: TRBV19
abundance: .
j_gene: TRBJ2-4
d_gene: .
CDR3aa: CASSMTALKNIQYF
CDR3nt: TGTGCCAGTAGTATGACAGCATTAAAAAACATTCAGTACTTC

v_gene: TRBV18
abundance: .
j_gene: TRBJ2-7
d_gene: .
CDR3aa: CASSPSGEQYF
CDR3nt: TGTGCCAGCTCACCCAGTGGCGAGCAGTACTTC

v_gene: TRBV7-3
abundance: .
j_gene: TRBJ2-6
d_gene: TRBD2
CDR3aa: CASSDGTGGTSGANVLTF
CDR3nt: TGTGCCAGCAGCGATGGGACGGGGGGGACCTCTGGGGCCAACGTCCTGACTTTC

v_gene: TRBV19
abundance: .
j_gene: TRBJ2-7
d_gene: .
CDR3aa: CASSIIGQTYEQYF
CDR3nt: TGTGCCAGTAGTATTATAGGACAGACTTACGAGCAGTACTTC

v_gene: TRBV27
abundance: once
j_gene: TRBJ1-1
d_gene: .
CDR3aa: CASRPRALLGDTEAFF
CDR3nt: TGTGCCAGCAGACCACGCGCCCTCCTAGGGGACACTGAAGCTTTCTTT

v_gene: TRBV5-1
abundance: .
j_gene: TRBJ2-5
d_gene: .
CDR3aa: CASSLGGAYAETQYF
CDR3nt: TGCGCCAGCAGCTTAGGGGGGGCGTACGCAGAGACCCAGTACTTC

v_gene: TRBV7-2
abundance: once
j_gene: TRBJ2-3
d_gene: .
CDR3aa: CASSSVPDTQYF
CDR3nt: TGTGCCAGCAGCTCGGTCCCAGATACGCAGTATTTT

v_gene: TRBV27
abundance: .
j_gene: TRBJ2-3
d_gene: .
CDR3aa: CASSLEWSTDTQYF
CDR3nt: TGTGCCAGCAGTTTAGAGTGGTCCACAGATACGCAGTATTTT

v_gene: TRBV7-8
abundance: .
j_gene: TRBJ1-4
d_gene: .
CDR3aa: CASSLYSNEKLFF
CDR3nt: TGTGCCAGCAGCTTATACAGTAATGAAAAACTGTTTTTT

v_gene: TRBV27
abundance: .
j_gene: TRBJ1-5
d_gene: .
CDR3aa: CASSLEAGYSNQPQHF
CDR3nt: TGTGCCAGCAGTTTAGAGGCAGGGTATAGCAATCAGCCCCAGCATTTT

v_gene: TRBV5-4
abundance: .
j_gene: TRBJ1-5
d_gene: .
CDR3aa: CASSLGPMDQPQHF
CDR3nt: TGTGCCAGCAGCTTGGGGCCCATGGATCAGCCCCAGCATTTT

v_gene: TRBV2
abundance: few
j_gene: TRBJ2-3
d_gene: TRBD1
CDR3aa: CATSGDSDTQYF
CDR3nt: TGTGCCACCTCCGGGGACAGTGATACGCAGTATTTT

v_gene: TRBV7-3
abundance: .
j_gene: TRBJ2-2
d_gene: TRBD2
CDR3aa: CASGFRGGIRAGELFF
CDR3nt: TGTGCCAGCGGATTTCGGGGGGGCATACGAGCCGGGGAGCTGTTTTTT

v_gene: TRBV2
abundance: .
j_gene: TRBJ2-7
d_gene: .
CDR3aa: CASSRGWGYEQYF
CDR3nt: TGTGCCAGCAGCCGGGGTTGGGGCTACGAGCAGTACTTC